This TCR beta chain was captured in a study of blood T cell repertoires in COVID-19. Overall study context: Samples taken during acute and convalescent COVID-19 were collected in the United States, Italy and Spain. Nucleic acid was either cDNA or gDNA, and it came from T cells, B-cell-depleted T cells, or PBMCs.

Clones were read by immunoSEQ multiplex PCR, and TCRdb kept only the in-frame ones, dropping some. This table holds 250,000 to 300,000 clones, roughly 83% found once. This clone was detected once. The germline V gene has CDR1 SQVTM and CDR2 ANQGSEA. Trimming removed 4 bases from V and 5 bases from J; junction bases left unmatched: 4. The length of the CDR3 is 13 residues. This clonotype was obtained from a man aged 60 to 75 who had recovered from COVID-19. This chain connects TRBV29-1 to TRBJ1-2; 10 bases match TRBD1. The specimen was peripheral blood. The CDR3 here is CSVGGQGGYGYTF. The DNA for the CDR3 is TGCAGCGTTGGAGGACAGGGGGGGTATGGCTACACCTTC. The full variable domain, rest sourced from reference TRBV29-1 and TRBJ1-2, is SAVISQKPSRDICQRGTSLTIQCQVDSQVTMMFWYRQQPGQSLTLIATANQGSEATYESGFVIDKFPISRPNLTFSTLTVSNMSPEDSSIYLCSVGGQGGYGYTFGSGTRLTVV.